The subject of this entry is one T cell receptor beta chain. The data derive from a study of graft-versus-host responses after intestinal transplantation. About the research overall: Every recipient underwent anti-thymocyte globulin induction, then tacrolimus and steroids for two to four years.

Clones were read by immunoSEQ multiplex PCR, and TCRdb kept only the in-frame ones, dropping some. The table includes around 13,000 clones, roughly 93% detected once. Trimming took 10 bases from V and 8 from J, leaving 11 bases between them. The CDR3 spans 11 residues. In germline, CDR1 is MNHNS, CDR2 SASEGT. The clonotype originates from a human patient who received an intestinal transplant, so some T cells may come from the graft donor. The input for sequencing was PBMCs, taken 950 to 1,200 days after intestinal transplantation. J is TRBJ1-4 and V is TRBV6-1; D remains unclear. The CDR3 protein is CATDEVEKLFF. In nucleotides, the CDR3 is TGTGCCACGGATGAAGTCGAAAAACTGTTTTTT.